The 30 T cell receptor beta chains below all came from one sample that was sequenced in a study of blood T cell repertoires in COVID-19. Clones were read by immunoSEQ multiplex PCR, and TCRdb kept only the in-frame ones, dropping some. The sample has about 180,000 clones; 60% to 80% are singletons. Material for sequencing was peripheral blood. The origin of the receptors is a woman aged 65 to 85 with acute or convalescent COVID-19.

V gene TRBV12-2 combines with J gene TRBJ2-3; the table's D gene call, TRBD2, was not cross checked with the DNA. TRBV12-2 has pseudogene status. The CDR3 has 15 residues. CDR3 residues: CASRFGLAGKDTQYF. The CDR3 bases are TGTGCAAGTCGCTTCGGACTAGCGGGAAAGGATACGCAGTATTTT.

V is TRBV5-1 and J is TRBJ2-6; D not certain. This CDR3 has 16 residues. The germline V gene encodes CDR1 SGHRS and CDR2 YFSETQ. V lost 0 bases to trimming and J lost 2 bases, with 9 bases between them. This CDR3 reads CASSLGGEPGANVLTF. CDR3 DNA: TGCGCCAGCAGCTTGGGAGGCGAACCTGGGGCCAACGTCCTGACTTTC.

The J gene is TRBJ2-1, the V gene TRBV30; D might be TRBD2 (6 bases). Trimming took off 4 bases at V and 7 bases at J, with 20 bases between the two ends. This CDR3 has 15 residues. Per the germline V gene, CDR1 is GTSNPN and CDR2 is SVGIG (reference sequence). This CDR3 reads CAWTLGGLPGNEQFF. The CDR3 DNA is TGTGCCTGGACCCTTGGGGGGTTACCCGGGAATGAGCAGTTCTTC.

A word on this clone: Just one base apart from a much larger clone, this may be a read error. The genes are TRBV5-1 and TRBJ2-5; D unresolved. V lost 0 bases to trimming and J lost 1 base, with 7 bases between them. The CDR3 totals 14 residues. Germline CDR1 SGHRS, CDR2 YFSETQ. CDR3: CASSLGSSQETQYF. CDR3 coding DNA: TGCGCCAGCAGCTTGGGGTCTAGCCAAGAGACCCAGTACTTC. The full variable domain, rest sourced from reference TRBV5-1 and TRBJ2-5, is KAGVTQTPRYLIKTRGQQVTLSCSPISGHRSVSWYQQTPGQGLQFLFEYFSETQRNKGNFPGRFSGRQFSNSRSEMNVSTLELGDSALYLCASSLGSSQETQYFGPGTRLLVL.

The gene calls are TRBV19 and TRBJ2-7, with 12 bases aligning to TRBD2. The germline V gene encodes CDR1 LNHDA and CDR2 SQIVND (reference sequence). Trimming cost V 5 bases and J 3 bases; bases outside gene matches: 5. The CDR3 consists of 15 residues. The CDR3 spells CASSARLAGDYEQYF. DNA of the CDR3: TGTGCCAGTAGTGCCAGACTAGCGGGAGACTACGAGCAGTACTTC.

J is TRBJ2-3 and V is TRBV5-1; 12 bases fit TRBD2. Per the germline V gene, CDR1 is SGHRS and CDR2 is YFSETQ. The CDR3 spans 17 residues. After removal of 0 bases from V and 4 bases from J, the junction contained 6 bases not matched to a gene. CDR3 coding DNA: TGCGCCAGCAGCTTGGAGCTAGCGGGAGGGCCCTCAGATACGCAGTATTTT. Translated, it gives CASSLELAGGPSDTQYF.

The chain couples TRBV5-1 to TRBJ1-1, with D maybe TRBD1 (5 bases). The CDR3 contains 15 residues. The germline V gene encodes CDR1 SGHRS and CDR2 YFSETQ. Deletions cut 0 bases from V and 3 bases from J, with 12 bases between. In DNA form, the CDR3 reads TGCGCCAGCAGCTTGGTTGGGGCGAGACACACTGAAGCTTTCTTT. It encodes CASSLVGARHTEAFF.

The J gene is TRBJ1-1, the V gene TRBV28; D is possibly TRBD1 (6 bases). This CDR3 has 13 amino acids. V was pared by 7 bases and J by 10 bases, with 19 bases between. The germline gives CDR1 MDHEN, CDR2 SYDVKM. The CDR3 DNA is TGTGCCAGCATCTGGACACTCGGGACATCAGCTTTCTTT. Amino acids: CASIWTLGTSAFF.

This clone was picked up one time. The V gene is TRBV25-1, the J gene TRBJ2-7; tentative D call: TRBD1 (6 bases). The ends were cut back, 5 bases at V and 4 bases at J, with 9 bases in the middle. The germline V gene encodes CDR1 MGHDK and CDR2 SYGVNS. The CDR3 loop spans 12 amino acids. As DNA, the CDR3 is TGTGCCAGCAGTACCGGGACATACGAGCAGTACTTC. It yields the protein CASSTGTYEQYF.

A remark on this clone: This same CDR3 is encoded by further DNA sequences in the sample. The rearrangement links TRBV19 to TRBJ1-1; 8 bases are shared with TRBD1. V gave up 3 bases and J gave up 4 bases; unmatched junction bases: 7. The CDR3 length is 15 residues. Germline-derived CDR1 and CDR2 are LNHDA and SQIVND (reference sequence). The chain's CDR3 is CASSMGTGWGTEAFF. CDR3 DNA: TGTGCCAGTAGTATGGGGACAGGATGGGGCACTGAAGCTTTCTTT.

CDR3 bases: TGTGCCAGCAACCCTGGAGGCACCATATATTTT. This sequence encodes CASNPGGTIYF. The rearrangement links TRBV21-1 to TRBJ1-3. TRBV21-1 is a known pseudogene. The length of the CDR3 is 11 residues.

This rearrangement joins TRBV7-9 to TRBJ2-1; D possibly corresponds to TRBD2 (5 bases). The length of the CDR3 is 15 residues. V was shortened by 5 bases and J by 6 bases, with 17 bases between the two germline ends. CDR1 and CDR2 from the germline V gene are SEHNR and FQNEAQ (reference sequence). CDR3 sequence: CASSTPEGVFNEQFF. CDR3 coding DNA: TGTGCCAGCAGCACGCCCGAGGGAGTTTTCAATGAGCAGTTCTTC.

The chain carries TRBV5-1 and TRBJ2-2, with TRBD2 identical over 7 bases. Per the germline V gene, CDR1 is SGHRS and CDR2 is YFSETQ. The V gene end was trimmed by 1 base and the J gene end by 5 bases; junction bases not matched to a gene: 5. CDR3 length: 15 amino acids. The CDR3 loop reads CASSLFWGGTGELFF. CDR3 DNA: TGCGCCAGCAGCTTGTTCTGGGGGGGTACCGGGGAGCTGTTTTTT. Variable domain in full (rest from reference TRBV5-1 and TRBJ2-2): KAGVTQTPRYLIKTRGQQVTLSCSPISGHRSVSWYQQTPGQGLQFLFEYFSETQRNKGNFPGRFSGRQFSNSRSEMNVSTLELGDSALYLCASSLFWGGTGELFFGEGSRLTVL.

The genes are TRBV2 and TRBJ1-1; 7 bases fit TRBD1. The junction had 18 bases not matched to a gene; V was cut back by 9 bases and J by 2 bases. The CDR3 consists of 17 residues. Germline V gives CDR1 SNHLY, CDR2 FYNNEI. As DNA, the CDR3 is TGTGCCAGTAGGCAGGTGGCAGGGGGTTCCTCAAACACTGAAGCTTTCTTT. This sequence encodes CASRQVAGGSSNTEAFF.

The chain joins TRBV7-3 to TRBJ2-1; no firm D call. Trimming removed 8 bases from V and 0 bases from J, with 8 bases in between. This CDR3 region has 13 residues. CDR1 and CDR2 from the germline V gene are SGHTA and FQGTGA. CDR3: CASGRNSYNEQFF. CDR3 DNA: TGTGCCAGCGGCAGGAACTCCTACAATGAGCAGTTCTTC.

This chain links TRBV6-5 with TRBJ2-1, with 7 bases that match TRBD1. V lost 6 bases to trimming and J lost 7 bases; unmatched junction nucleotides: 0. This CDR3 contains 11 residues. Germline-derived CDR1 and CDR2 are MNHEY and SVGAGI. CDR3 loop: CASSRGNEQFF. The CDR3 DNA sequence: TGTGCCAGCAGCAGGGGGAATGAGCAGTTCTTC.

Only a few counts were recorded for this clone. The CDR3 region has the DNA TGCGCCAGCAGCTTGGTTTCTAGCGGGAGGCTACAGGGGTACGAGCAGTACTTC. The encoded protein is CASSLVSSGRLQGYEQYF. The chain joins TRBV5-1 to TRBJ2-7; 11 nucleotides align to TRBD2. Germline V CDR1 and CDR2: SGHRS, YFSETQ. The V and J ends lost 0 bases and 4 bases, in that order; junction bases with no gene match: 12. CDR3 size: 18 residues.

The chain recombines TRBV2 with TRBJ2-7; 14 bases match TRBD2. V lost 6 bases, J lost 3 bases, and 4 bases stayed unmatched. This CDR3 comprises 15 residues. The germline gives CDR1 SNHLY, CDR2 FYNNEI. The CDR3 here is CASSGGTSGSYEQYF. CDR3 DNA sequence: TGTGCCAGCAGCGGAGGGACTAGCGGGAGCTACGAGCAGTACTTC.

V and J are TRBV19 and TRBJ1-5; D call uncertain. This CDR3 region has 11 residues. The V end lost 3 bases, the J end lost 11 bases, and 8 bases lay between the germline ends. Germline V gives CDR1 LNHDA, CDR2 SQIVND (reference sequence). CDR3 DNA: TGTGCCAGTAGTATGAGAACTTCCCAGCATTTT. It is translated as CASSMRTSQHF.

CDR3 DNA: TGTGCCAGTAGTACCGTAAGCGCCGGGGAGCTGTTTTTT. Encoded protein: CASSTVSAGELFF. The chain is built from TRBV19 and TRBJ2-2; D remains ambiguous. The CDR3 has 13 amino acids. The germline V gene encodes CDR1 LNHDA and CDR2 SQIVND (reference sequence). With 4 bases removed from V and 6 bases from J, the gap between germline ends came to 9 bases.

V usage is TRBV5-1 and J usage is TRBJ1-5; D may be TRBD1 (6 bases). Germline loops: CDR1 SGHRS, CDR2 YFSETQ. Trimming cost V 2 bases and J 6 bases, with 12 bases left between them. The CDR3 length is 14 residues. The CDR3 sequence is CASSLGSGVQPQHF. For the CDR3, the DNA is TGCGCCAGCAGCTTAGGGTCAGGGGTTCAGCCCCAGCATTTT.

The chain links TRBV19 to TRBJ1-5, with a weak D call TRBD1 (6 bases). CDR1 is LNHDA and CDR2 is SQIVND in the germline V gene (reference sequence). V lost 4 bases to trimming and J lost 4 bases, with 8 bases between them. The CDR3 length is 13 residues. The DNA for the CDR3 is TGTGCCAGTAGTAAAGACAGGAATCAGCCCCAGCATTTT. It translates to CASSKDRNQPQHF.

J is TRBJ1-6 and V is TRBV7-2, with 7 bases lining up with TRBD1. After removal of 5 bases from V and 7 bases from J, the junction contained 11 bases not matched to a gene. The CDR3 covers 16 residues. Germline values: CDR1 SGHTA, CDR2 FQGNSA. DNA for the CDR3: TGTGCCAGCAGCACTTCCCTCGAGGGGGCAAATTCACCCCTCCACTTT. Translated, it gives CASSTSLEGANSPLHF.

The rearrangement uses TRBV19 and TRBJ1-2, with D possibly TRBD1 on 5 matching bases. V dropped 6 bases and J dropped 8 bases, with 16 bases sitting between them. Germline CDR1 and CDR2: LNHDA and SQIVND (reference sequence). This CDR3 has 13 amino acids. The CDR3 loop reads CASRTGGRGGYTF. CDR3 coding DNA: TGTGCCAGTAGAACAGGTGGGCGCGGAGGCTACACCTTC.

The chain carries TRBV5-6 and TRBJ1-5, with D unclear. CDR1 is SGHDT, CDR2 YYEEEE, per germline. The CDR3 extends over 15 amino acids. With 4 bases removed from V and 0 bases from J, the gap between germline ends came to 11 bases. CDR3 sequence reads: CASSLDRSSNQPQHF. For the CDR3, the DNA is TGTGCCAGCAGCCTAGACCGATCTAGCAATCAGCCCCAGCATTTT.

This clone was counted only a few times. The same CDR3 also results from other DNA sequences found in this sample. The gene calls are TRBV3-1 (or the pseudogene TRBV3-2) and TRBJ1-1; no clear D. Germline CDR1 and CDR2: LGHDT and YNNKEL (reference sequence). V lost 3 bases and J 2 bases, leaving 7 bases between the germline ends. The CDR3 totals 13 residues. The CDR3 loop is CASSQGRNTEAFF. CDR3 nucleotides: TGTGCCAGCAGCCAGGGGAGAAACACTGAAGCTTTCTTT.

This clone was seen only a few times. The J gene is TRBJ1-1, the V gene TRBV30; unclear D gene. This CDR3 contains 13 residues. V was clipped by 2 bases and J by 4 bases, with 11 bases between them. Germline V CDR1 and CDR2: GTSNPN, SVGIG (reference sequence). The CDR3 sequence is CAWSPGSGTEAFF. The CDR3 DNA follows: TGTGCCTGGAGTCCCGGGAGTGGCACTGAAGCTTTCTTT.

V and J are TRBV7-9 and TRBJ1-2, with 8 bases matching TRBD1. V trimming: 3 bases; J trimming: 8 bases; junction bases outside the gene matches: 5. The CDR3 sequence is 13 residues long. Germline loops: CDR1 SEHNR, CDR2 FQNEAQ (reference sequence). The CDR3 DNA sequence: TGTGCCAGCAGCTTCGAGACAGGGGAGGGCTACACCTTC. This codes for CASSFETGEGYTF.

This rearrangement joins TRBV5-1 to TRBJ2-2; TRBD2 matches at 10 bases. The V gene end was trimmed by 4 bases and the J gene end by 5 bases; junction bases not matched to a gene: 8. CDR1 and CDR2 from the germline V gene are SGHRS and YFSETQ. The CDR3 covers 16 residues. CDR3 DNA: TGCGCCAGCAGCCTAGCGGGAGCAGTTGAGACCGGGGAGCTGTTTTTT. Translated, it gives CASSLAGAVETGELFF.

This chain links TRBV18 with TRBJ2-6; 7 bases match TRBD1. The junction had 1 base not matched to a gene; V was cut back by 3 bases and J by 2 bases. Germline V gives CDR1 KGHSH, CDR2 LQKENI. This CDR3 is 15 amino acids long. CDR3 sequence reads: CASSPTGTGANVLTF. CDR3 in DNA: TGTGCCAGCTCACCGACAGGGACTGGGGCCAACGTCCTGACTTTC.